This entry is about one T cell receptor beta chain. This record belongs to a study of blood T cell repertoires in COVID-19. Study in general: Acute and convalescent COVID-19 samples came from the United States, Italy and Spain. PBMCs, B-cell-depleted T cells, or T cells provided the cDNA or gDNA that made up the material.

Produced via immunoSEQ multiplex PCR; TCRdb's table is partial and in-frame only. The data hold 30,000 to 40,000 clones, with roughly 89% observed a single time. The CDR3 has 15 residues. CDR1 and CDR2 from the germline V gene are SGHDT and YYEEEE. The V gene lost 0 bases and the J gene lost 2 bases, with 11 bases spanning the gap. The sample taken for sequencing was peripheral blood. The V call is TRBV5-6, the J call TRBJ1-2; D remains unclear. The source of this sequence is a man in his 60s with active or convalescent COVID-19. The CDR3 region is CASSLGLGRNYGYTF. In nucleotides, the CDR3 is TGTGCCAGCAGCTTGGGTTTGGGCAGAAACTATGGCTACACCTTC.